These 19 T cell receptor beta chains were all obtained from the same sample, sequenced in a study of T cell responses to AZD1222 COVID-19 vaccine. The repertoire was sequenced with immunoSEQ multiplex PCR; TCRdb's copy has only in-frame clones and lacks some. In the table there are 80,000 to 95,000 clones, 90% of which are singletons. Sequencing used peripheral blood, obtained 28 days after the second AZD1222 dose. These receptor sequences come from an adult who received the AZD1222 COVID-19 vaccine.

V and J are TRBV11-1 and TRBJ2-7; 10 nucleotides line up with TRBD1. This CDR3 comprises 15 residues. From germline, CDR1 is SGHAT and CDR2 FQDESV (reference sequence). Germline trimming cut 3 bases from V and 5 bases from J; bases unmatched to any gene: 7. CDR3 nucleotide sequence: TGTGCCAGCAGCTTCCGACAGGGGGCAAGGAACGAGCAGTACTTC. As protein: CASSFRQGARNEQYF.

Comment on this clone: At the DNA level, this CDR3 is encoded by other sequences in the same sample as well. The CDR3 sequence is CASSEQGGNTEAFF. The CDR3 coding sequence is TGTGCCAGCAGTGAGCAGGGTGGGAACACTGAAGCTTTCTTT. The rearrangement uses TRBV6-4 and TRBJ1-1, with D perhaps TRBD1 (5 bases). The CDR3 is 14 residues long. Trimming took 3 bases from V and 1 from J, leaving 9 bases between them. The germline CDR1 and CDR2 sequences are MRHNA and SNTAGT.

The chain is built from TRBV19 and TRBJ1-5, with D unclear. Between the trimmed V and J ends, which lost 0 bases and 2 bases, there was a span of 5 bases. From germline, CDR1 is LNHDA and CDR2 SQIVND (reference sequence). The CDR3 extends over 14 amino acids. For the CDR3, the DNA is TGTGCCAGTAGTATAGAAGGAGGCAATCAGCCCCAGCATTTT. Translation: CASSIEGGNQPQHF.

V and J are TRBV24-1 and TRBJ2-5; D is unclear. Trimming left V 3 bases short and J 5 bases short, with 18 bases between. The CDR3 has 16 residues. The germline CDR1 and CDR2 sequences are KGHDR and SFDVKD. The CDR3 DNA sequence: TGTGCCACCAGTGATGGCCCGGCAGGACCCTTGGAGACCCAGTACTTC. Protein: CATSDGPAGPLETQYF.

The chain is built from TRBV14 and TRBJ1-6, with no clear D. Germline V gives CDR1 SGHDN, CDR2 FVKESK. V shed 2 bases and J shed 7 bases, with 12 bases lying between them. The CDR3 runs to 15 residues. CDR3 sequence (DNA): TGTGCCAGCAGCCAACGGGGAGCATCAAATTCACCCCTCCACTTT. Translation: CASSQRGASNSPLHF.

The rearrangement uses TRBV27 and TRBJ1-2, with 11 bases aligning to TRBD1. This CDR3 has 18 residues. Trimming at V came to 7 bases and at J to 0 bases, leaving 13 bases not matched to a gene. CDR1 is MNHEY and CDR2 is SMNVEV in the germline V gene (reference sequence). The CDR3 DNA reads as TGTGCCAGCACCAAGAGGGACAGGGGGGTCGGATCTAACTATGGCTACACCTTC. Protein product: CASTKRDRGVGSNYGYTF.

The chain recombines TRBV30 with TRBJ1-3, with D uncertain. The V end was cut by 4 bases, the J end by 0 bases, with 10 bases between. This CDR3 comprises 14 residues. Germline V gene lookup returns CDR1 GTSNPN and CDR2 SVGIG (reference sequence). DNA for the CDR3: TGTGCCTGGACCCCGGGCTTCTCTGGAAACACCATATATTTT. Its translation: CAWTPGFSGNTIYF. The full variable domain, its missing parts supplied by reference TRBV30 and TRBJ1-3, is SQTIHQWPATLVQPVGSPLSLECTVEGTSNPNLYWYRQAAGRGLQLLFYSVGIGQISSEVPQNLSASRPQDRQFILSSKKLLLSDSGFYLCAWTPGFSGNTIYFGEGSWLTVV.

This chain joins TRBV19 and TRBJ1-3; 7 bases match TRBD1. Germline CDR1 and CDR2: LNHDA and SQIVND (reference sequence). This CDR3 contains 15 residues. The junction had 4 bases not matched to a gene; V was cut back by 5 bases and J by 0 bases. CDR3 region: CASSDRATSGNTIYF. DNA of the CDR3: TGTGCCAGTAGTGACAGGGCGACCTCTGGAAACACCATATATTTT.

V gene TRBV10-1 combines with J gene TRBJ1-6; 8 nucleotides align to TRBD1. The CDR3 loop spans 18 amino acids. V was pared by 0 bases and J by 0 bases, with 4 bases of the junction left unmatched. The germline CDR1 and CDR2 sequences are WNHNN and SYGVQD (reference sequence). CDR3: CASSESGTGSSYNSPLHF. CDR3 coding DNA: TGCGCCAGCAGTGAGTCCGGGACAGGAAGCTCCTATAATTCACCCCTCCACTTT.

This chain connects TRBV5-1 to TRBJ1-1; possibly TRBD1 for D (6 bases). CDR3 length equals 13 residues. V lost 0 bases and J 4 bases, leaving 7 bases between the germline ends. Per germline, CDR1 SGHRS and CDR2 YFSETQ. The CDR3 DNA sequence: TGCGCCAGCAGCTTGGACAGGGCCACTGAAGCTTTCTTT. Translated, it gives CASSLDRATEAFF. Looking up the rest from reference TRBV5-1 and TRBJ1-1 gives the full variable domain: KAGVTQTPRYLIKTRGQQVTLSCSPISGHRSVSWYQQTPGQGLQFLFEYFSETQRNKGNFPGRFSGRQFSNSRSEMNVSTLELGDSALYLCASSLDRATEAFFGQGTRLTVV.

The J gene is TRBJ2-3, the V gene TRBV19, with 7 bases lining up with TRBD2. V lost 6 bases, J lost 6 bases, and 6 bases stayed unmatched. The CDR3 runs 13 residues. Germline V CDR1 and CDR2: LNHDA, SQIVND (reference sequence). CDR3 coding DNA: TGTGCCAGTAGCCTCGGACTAGGTGATACGCAGTATTTT. Residues: CASSLGLGDTQYF.

This clone was observed once. Other DNA sequences from this sample encode an identical CDR3 as well. The DNA for the CDR3 is TGTGCCAGCAGCCAAGCGGGTAATCAGCCCCAGCATTTT. Encoded protein: CASSQAGNQPQHF. V usage is TRBV3-1 (or the pseudogene TRBV3-2) and J usage is TRBJ1-5; D is unclear. V lost 1 base and J 4 bases, leaving 5 bases between the germline ends. Germline CDR1 LGHDT, CDR2 YNNKEL (reference sequence). There are 13 residues in the CDR3.

This clone is a singleton in its sample. The rearrangement joins TRBV30 to TRBJ1-6; D unclear. The CDR3 spans 15 residues. Germline V gene data show CDR1 as GTSNPN and CDR2 as SVGIG (reference sequence). V was trimmed by 2 bases and J by 0 bases, leaving 8 bases between them. The CDR3 loop is CAWSSYGSYNSPLHF. The CDR3 coding sequence is TGTGCCTGGAGTTCGTACGGCTCCTATAATTCACCCCTCCACTTT. Filled out from reference TRBV30 and TRBJ1-6, the complete variable domain reads SQTIHQWPATLVQPVGSPLSLECTVEGTSNPNLYWYRQAAGRGLQLLFYSVGIGQISSEVPQNLSASRPQDRQFILSSKKLLLSDSGFYLCAWSSYGSYNSPLHFGNGTRLTVT.

The chain has TRBV7-9 and TRBJ1-3; D may be TRBD1 (5 bases). V was trimmed by 7 bases and J by 0 bases, leaving 22 bases between them. Per germline, CDR1 SEHNR and CDR2 FQNEAQ (reference sequence). The CDR3 totals 18 residues. The CDR3: CASTRGPSLQGSGNTIYF. In nucleotides, the CDR3 is TGTGCCAGCACCCGGGGCCCCTCTCTACAAGGCTCTGGAAACACCATATATTTT.

The chain has TRBV7-9 and TRBJ1-1; 8 nucleotides match TRBD1. Germline trimming cut 4 bases from V and 5 bases from J; bases unmatched to any gene: 9. CDR1 SEHNR and CDR2 FQNEAQ come from the germline V gene (reference sequence). The CDR3 is 15 residues long. This CDR3 is CASSSYRGRGTEAFF. In DNA form, the CDR3 reads TGTGCCAGCAGCTCTTACAGGGGGAGAGGGACTGAAGCTTTCTTT. The whole variable domain, remainder taken from reference TRBV7-9 and TRBJ1-1, is DTGVSQNPRHKITKRGQNVTFRCDPISEHNRLYWYRQTLGQGPEFLTYFQNEAQLEKSRLLSDRFSAERPKGSFSTLEIQRTEQGDSAMYLCASSSYRGRGTEAFFGQGTRLTVV.

The chain uses TRBV29-1 and TRBJ1-2; a possible D gene is TRBD1 (6 bases). Trimming pared 4 bases from V and 7 bases from J, leaving 13 bases between. CDR1 SQVTM and CDR2 ANQGSEA come from the germline V gene. This CDR3 has 12 amino acids. The CDR3 here is CSVVPGAGGYTF. The CDR3 DNA follows: TGCAGCGTTGTACCGGGGGCGGGTGGCTACACCTTC.

V is TRBV16 and J is TRBJ2-5, with TRBD1 as a possible D gene (5 bases). Deletions cut 1 base from V and 1 base from J, with 7 bases between. Germline V gives CDR1 KGHSY, CDR2 FQNENV. The CDR3 runs to 14 residues. CDR3 residues: CASSQFRAQETQYF. The DNA for the CDR3 is TGTGCCAGCAGCCAATTCAGGGCCCAAGAGACCCAGTACTTC.

V is TRBV28 and J is TRBJ2-7, with D possibly matching TRBD1 (5 bases). Deletions cut 4 bases from V and 3 bases from J, with 13 bases between. CDR1 MDHEN and CDR2 SYDVKM come from the germline V gene. The CDR3 covers 14 residues. CDR3 residues: CASSSPGHNYEQYF. The CDR3 bases are TGTGCCAGCAGTTCGCCCGGACACAACTACGAGCAGTACTTC.

This clone was observed once. The chain carries TRBV28 and TRBJ1-4; no firm D call. CDR1 MDHEN and CDR2 SYDVKM come from the germline V gene. This CDR3 is 12 amino acids long. Trimming shortened V by 5 bases and J by 2 bases, and 3 bases separated the two germline ends. The CDR3 nucleotides are TGTGCCAGCAGTGAGACTAATGAAAAACTGTTTTTT. Protein: CASSETNEKLFF.